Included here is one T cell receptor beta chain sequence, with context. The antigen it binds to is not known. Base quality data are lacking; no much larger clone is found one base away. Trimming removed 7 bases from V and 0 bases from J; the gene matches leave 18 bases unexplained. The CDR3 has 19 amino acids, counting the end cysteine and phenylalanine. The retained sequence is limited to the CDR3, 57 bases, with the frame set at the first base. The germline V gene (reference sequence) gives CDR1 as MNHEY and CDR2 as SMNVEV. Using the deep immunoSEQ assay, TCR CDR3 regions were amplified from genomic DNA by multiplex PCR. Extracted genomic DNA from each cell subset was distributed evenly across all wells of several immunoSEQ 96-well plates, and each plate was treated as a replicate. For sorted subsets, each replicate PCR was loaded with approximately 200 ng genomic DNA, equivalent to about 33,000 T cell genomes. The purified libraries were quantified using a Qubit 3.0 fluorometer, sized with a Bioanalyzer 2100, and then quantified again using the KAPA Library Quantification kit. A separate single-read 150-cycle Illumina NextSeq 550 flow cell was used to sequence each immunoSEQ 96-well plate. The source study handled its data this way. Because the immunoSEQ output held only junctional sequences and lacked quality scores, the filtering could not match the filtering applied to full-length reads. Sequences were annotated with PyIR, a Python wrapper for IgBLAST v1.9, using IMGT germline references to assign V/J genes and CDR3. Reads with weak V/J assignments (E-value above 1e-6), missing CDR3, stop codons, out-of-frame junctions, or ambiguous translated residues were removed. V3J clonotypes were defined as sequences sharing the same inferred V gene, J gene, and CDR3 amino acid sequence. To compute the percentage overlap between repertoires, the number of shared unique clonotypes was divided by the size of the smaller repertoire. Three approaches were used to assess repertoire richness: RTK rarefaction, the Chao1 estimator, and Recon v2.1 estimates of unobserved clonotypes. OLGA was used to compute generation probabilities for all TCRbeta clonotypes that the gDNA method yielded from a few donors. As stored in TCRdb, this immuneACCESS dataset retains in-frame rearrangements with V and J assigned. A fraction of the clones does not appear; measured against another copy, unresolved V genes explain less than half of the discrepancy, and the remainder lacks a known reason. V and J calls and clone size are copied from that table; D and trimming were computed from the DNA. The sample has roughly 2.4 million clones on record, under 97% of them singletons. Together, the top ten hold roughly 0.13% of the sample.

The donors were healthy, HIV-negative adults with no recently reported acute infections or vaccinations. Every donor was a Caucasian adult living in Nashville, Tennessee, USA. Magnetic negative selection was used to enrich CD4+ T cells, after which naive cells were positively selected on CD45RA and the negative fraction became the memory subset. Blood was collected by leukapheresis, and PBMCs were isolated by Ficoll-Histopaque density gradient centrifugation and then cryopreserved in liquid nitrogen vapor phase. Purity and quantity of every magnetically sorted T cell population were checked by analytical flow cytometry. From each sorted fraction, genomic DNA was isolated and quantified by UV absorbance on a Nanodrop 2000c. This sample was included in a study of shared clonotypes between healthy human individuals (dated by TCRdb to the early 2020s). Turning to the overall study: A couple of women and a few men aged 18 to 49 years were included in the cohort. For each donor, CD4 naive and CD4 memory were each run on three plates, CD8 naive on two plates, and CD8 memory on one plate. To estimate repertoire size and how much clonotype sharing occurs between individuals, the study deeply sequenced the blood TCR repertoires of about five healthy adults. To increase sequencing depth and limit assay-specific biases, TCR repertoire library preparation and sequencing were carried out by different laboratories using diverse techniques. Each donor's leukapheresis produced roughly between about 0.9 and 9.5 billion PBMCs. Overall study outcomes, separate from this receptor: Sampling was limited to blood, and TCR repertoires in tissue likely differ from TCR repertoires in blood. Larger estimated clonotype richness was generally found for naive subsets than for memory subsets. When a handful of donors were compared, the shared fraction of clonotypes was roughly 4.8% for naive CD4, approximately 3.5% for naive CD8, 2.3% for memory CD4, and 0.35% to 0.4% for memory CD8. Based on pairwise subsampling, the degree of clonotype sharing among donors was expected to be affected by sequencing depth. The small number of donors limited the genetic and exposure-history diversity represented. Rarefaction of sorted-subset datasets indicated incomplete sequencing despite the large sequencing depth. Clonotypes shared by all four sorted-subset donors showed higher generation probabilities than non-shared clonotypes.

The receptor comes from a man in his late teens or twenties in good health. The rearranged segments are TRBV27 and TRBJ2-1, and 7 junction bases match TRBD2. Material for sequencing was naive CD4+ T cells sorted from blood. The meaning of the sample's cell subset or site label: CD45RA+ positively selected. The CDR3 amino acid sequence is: CASTPSSRWLADSYNEQFF. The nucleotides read TGTGCCAGCACCCCCTCCTCTCGGTGGCTAGCGGACTCCTACAATGAGCAGTTCTTC.